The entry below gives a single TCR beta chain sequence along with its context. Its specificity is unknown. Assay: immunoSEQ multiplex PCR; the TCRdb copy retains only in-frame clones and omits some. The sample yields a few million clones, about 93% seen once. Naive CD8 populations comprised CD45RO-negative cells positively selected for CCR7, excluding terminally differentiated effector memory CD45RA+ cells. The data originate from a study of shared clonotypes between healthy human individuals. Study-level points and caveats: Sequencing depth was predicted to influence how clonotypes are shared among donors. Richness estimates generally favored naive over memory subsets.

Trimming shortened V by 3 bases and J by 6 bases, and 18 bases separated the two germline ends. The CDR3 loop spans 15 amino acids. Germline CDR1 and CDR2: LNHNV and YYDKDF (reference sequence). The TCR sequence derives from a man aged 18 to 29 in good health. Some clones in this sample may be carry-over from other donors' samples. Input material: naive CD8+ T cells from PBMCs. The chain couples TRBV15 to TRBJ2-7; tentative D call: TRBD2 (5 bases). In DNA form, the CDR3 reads TGTGCCACCAGCAGCCGAGGGCTTCCCCCCGGCGAGCAGTACTTC. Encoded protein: CATSSRGLPPGEQYF.